One sample yielded the 31 T cell receptor beta chains listed below, sequenced in a study of beta chain features in type 1 diabetes. Sequencing targeted expressed TCRB transcripts, as all isolated RNA had been reverse transcribed. Some clones are missing from TCRdb's copy, which holds only in-frame ones; the method was immunoSEQ multiplex PCR. The sample consists of around 400,000 clones, 10% to 15% of them appearing once. Material: naive CD4+ T cells from blood. These receptors were collected from a man aged 18-30 years in good health.

V is TRBV28 and J is TRBJ2-7, with a weak D call TRBD2 (6 bases). Trimming left V 5 bases short and J 1 base short, with 12 bases between. CDR1 MDHEN and CDR2 SYDVKM come from the germline V gene. CDR3 length: 14 residues. The CDR3 bases are TGTGCCAGCAGTGGATGGGGGGTGTCCTACGAGCAGTACTTC. Its translation is CASSGWGVSYEQYF.

The chain carries TRBV15 and TRBJ2-1; 12 bases agree with TRBD2. CDR1 is LNHNV and CDR2 is YYDKDF in the germline V gene (reference sequence). Losses at the gene ends were 0 bases for V and 6 bases for J; bases not matched to a gene: 12. The CDR3 loop spans 19 amino acids. The CDR3 sequence is CATSRDLAGGPKHINEQFF. The CDR3 DNA follows: TGTGCCACCAGCAGAGATCTAGCGGGAGGGCCGAAGCATATCAATGAGCAGTTCTTC.

The chain links TRBV7-2 to TRBJ2-7, with TRBD2 matching 8 bases. Trimming cost V 4 bases and J 3 bases; bases outside gene matches: 8. CDR1 is SGHTA, CDR2 FQGNSA, per germline. The CDR3 extends over 15 amino acids. CDR3 protein: CASSSQSGGVYEQYF. The CDR3 coding sequence is TGTGCCAGCAGCTCCCAAAGCGGGGGAGTCTACGAGCAGTACTTC.

The chain links TRBV6-6 to TRBJ1-1, with D unclear. This CDR3 has 11 residues. Trimming removed 8 bases at V and 2 bases at J, with 6 bases between. Germline values: CDR1 MNHNY, CDR2 SVGAGI (reference sequence). CDR3 nucleotides: TGTGCCAGCCAAACAAACACTGAAGCTTTCTTT. Protein sequence: CASQTNTEAFF.

The chain combines TRBV7-9 with TRBJ2-5; maybe TRBD2 (6 bases). The J call may be in error: the DNA end matches TRBJ2-7 better. The CDR3 spans 12 residues. Germline CDR1 reads SEHNR; CDR2 reads FQNEAQ (reference sequence). Here the CDR3 DNA reads TGTGCCAGCAGCCTGACTAGCTACGAGCAGTACTTC. Translating gives CASSLTSYEQYF.

The gene calls are TRBV10-3 and TRBJ2-2; D is unclear. The CDR3 consists of 14 residues. Germline CDR1 and CDR2: ENHRY and SYGVKD. The V end lost 0 bases, the J end lost 0 bases, and 2 bases lay between the germline ends. The CDR3 is CAISESSNTGELFF. The CDR3 coding sequence is TGTGCCATCAGTGAGTCCTCGAACACCGGGGAGCTGTTTTTT.

The rearrangement uses TRBV5-1 and TRBJ1-6; D is unresolved. CDR3 size: 13 residues. V lost 4 bases and J lost 8, with 10 bases in between. From germline, CDR1 is SGHRS and CDR2 YFSETQ. The CDR3 is CASSVEVDSPLHF. CDR3 nucleotide sequence: TGCGCCAGCAGCGTAGAAGTGGATTCACCCCTCCACTTT. The full variable domain, with the rest looked up from reference TRBV5-1 and TRBJ1-6, is KAGVTQTPRYLIKTRGQQVTLSCSPISGHRSVSWYQQTPGQGLQFLFEYFSETQRNKGNFPGRFSGRQFSNSRSEMNVSTLELGDSALYLCASSVEVDSPLHFGNGTRLTVT.

The chain joins TRBV4-1 to TRBJ2-3, with no clear D. The ends were cut back, 1 base at V and 0 bases at J, with 8 bases in the middle. This CDR3 spans 15 amino acids. Per the germline V gene, CDR1 is MGHRA and CDR2 is YSYEKL. CDR3 sequence (DNA): TGCGCCAGCAGCCAAGGCAGGATGAGCACAGATACGCAGTATTTT. Translated, it gives CASSQGRMSTDTQYF.

The CDR3 region is CASSYLTSARDTQYF. CDR3 bases: TGTGCCAGCAGCTATCTTACTAGCGCTAGAGATACGCAGTATTTT. The chain recombines TRBV7-6 with TRBJ2-3; 7 bases agree with TRBD2. The length of the CDR3 is 15 residues. The junction had 9 bases not matched to a gene; V was cut back by 4 bases and J by 5 bases. Germline V lookup: CDR1 SGHVS, CDR2 FNYEAQ.

The V call is TRBV11-2, the J call TRBJ2-1; 8 bases are shared with TRBD1. Germline lookup yields CDR1 SGHAT and CDR2 FQNNGV. The junction had 10 bases not matched to a gene; V was cut back by 5 bases and J by 4 bases. This CDR3 region has 16 residues. CDR3 nucleotides: TGTGCCAGCAGCGCAACAGGACAGGGCAAATACAATGAGCAGTTCTTC. Translation gives CASSATGQGKYNEQFF.

This clone has more than one count but fewer than ten. The chain joins TRBV11-1 to TRBJ2-1; D unclear. Germline CDR1 is SGHAT and CDR2 is FQDESV (reference sequence). The CDR3 totals 13 residues. V gave up 1 base and J gave up 5 bases, with 6 bases separating them. CDR3 loop: CASSLVRDNEQFF. CDR3 nucleotide sequence: TGTGCCAGCAGCTTAGTTCGGGACAATGAGCAGTTCTTC.

The V and J genes are TRBV19 and TRBJ2-5; D call uncertain. The CDR3 is 11 amino acids. Germline V gives CDR1 LNHDA, CDR2 SQIVND (reference sequence). V dropped 3 bases and J dropped 5 bases, with 4 bases sitting between them. CDR3 in amino acids: CASSISETQYF. The CDR3 bases are TGTGCCAGTAGTATTTCTGAGACCCAGTACTTC.

This chain uses TRBV9 with TRBJ2-5; 8 positions match TRBD2. Germline CDR1 and CDR2: SGDLS and YYNGEE. The trim removed 1 base at V and 4 bases at J, leaving 6 bases unmatched. The CDR3 runs 15 residues. In nucleotides, the CDR3 is TGTGCCAGCAGCGTACAAGCGGGAGTTGGAGAGACCCAGTACTTC. This encodes CASSVQAGVGETQYF.

This sequence joins TRBV19 and TRBJ2-3; possible D gene TRBD2, 6 bases. Trimming removed 10 bases at V and 4 bases at J, with 9 bases between. Germline CDR1 reads LNHDA; CDR2 reads SQIVND (reference sequence). This CDR3 has 11 residues. The CDR3 coding sequence is TGTGCCATGGGAGGTGCAGATACGCAGTATTTT. Encoded protein: CAMGGADTQYF.

V is TRBV10-3 and J is TRBJ1-1, with D possibly TRBD1 on 5 matching bases. The CDR3 loop spans 14 amino acids. The germline CDR1 and CDR2 sequences are ENHRY and SYGVKD. Trimming removed 6 bases from V and 3 bases from J, with 14 bases in between. Here the CDR3 DNA reads TGTGCCATCAGGGGTGGCAGGGTGTACACTGAAGCTTTCTTT. Amino acid sequence: CAIRGGRVYTEAFF.

This clone was counted between two and nine times. The chain recombines TRBV28 with TRBJ1-2; 11 positions match TRBD1. V shed 7 bases and J 5 bases; nucleotides not matched to a gene: 9. The CDR3 spans 15 residues. From germline, CDR1 is MDHEN and CDR2 SYDVKM. The CDR3 DNA follows: TGTGCCAGCACCGCCTGGACAGGGGGCGGATATGGCTACACCTTC. This sequence encodes CASTAWTGGGYGYTF.

This clone was seen a handful of times. This chain connects TRBV7-3 to TRBJ2-4; D might be TRBD1 (6 bases). From germline, CDR1 is SGHTA and CDR2 FQGTGA. The CDR3 runs to 13 residues. V was shortened by 5 bases and J by 8 bases, with 13 bases between the two germline ends. CDR3 residues: CASSIQGTDIQYF. The CDR3, as DNA: TGTGCCAGCAGCATACAGGGTACCGACATTCAGTACTTC.

This clone was seen only a few times. CDR3 amino acids: CASSRLEWTEAFF. CDR3 DNA: TGCGCCAGCAGCCGCCTGGAGTGGACTGAAGCTTTCTTT. This chain uses TRBV5-1 with TRBJ1-1; D uncertain. The germline V gene has CDR1 SGHRS and CDR2 YFSETQ. The CDR3 is 13 amino acids. The ends were cut back, 4 bases at V and 5 bases at J, with 12 bases in the middle.

This clone was seen more than once but under ten times. V gene TRBV9 combines with J gene TRBJ2-7; D call uncertain. Germline V lookup: CDR1 SGDLS, CDR2 YYNGEE. The ends were cut back, 0 bases at V and 4 bases at J, with 11 bases in the middle. This CDR3 is built from 14 residues. Here the CDR3 reads CASSVGSQYYEQYF. CDR3 nucleotides: TGTGCCAGCAGCGTAGGGTCGCAGTATTACGAGCAGTACTTC.

This clone was detected only a few times. The rearrangement links TRBV28 to TRBJ1-1; D uncertain. CDR1 MDHEN and CDR2 SYDVKM come from the germline V gene. Trimming removed 1 base at V and 4 bases at J, with 19 bases between. The CDR3 is made up of 17 amino acids. The DNA for the CDR3 is TGTGCCAGCAGTTTATTCACACCTTGGGGAGGCCGCACTGAAGCTTTCTTT. It codes for CASSLFTPWGGRTEAFF.

This rearrangement joins TRBV9 to TRBJ2-7; D is possibly TRBD2 (6 bases). The CDR3 runs to 18 residues. The germline V gene encodes CDR1 SGDLS and CDR2 YYNGEE. Trimming pared 3 bases from V and 1 base from J, leaving 23 bases between. CDR3: CASSGSPIGAGLSYEQYF. Written as DNA, the CDR3 is TGTGCCAGCAGCGGCTCTCCTATCGGAGCGGGCCTATCCTACGAGCAGTACTTC.

This clone turned up a few times. This chain links TRBV7-3 with TRBJ2-7; 7 bases match TRBD1. Germline V gene sequence: CDR1 SGHTA, CDR2 FQGTGA. The CDR3 sequence is 12 residues long. After removal of 5 bases from V and 11 bases from J, the junction contained 9 bases not matched to a gene. The DNA for the CDR3 is TGTGCCAGCAGCCAGGACAGGCTCGATAAGTACTTC. It translates to CASSQDRLDKYF. The variable domain in full, with the rest retrieved from reference TRBV7-3 and TRBJ2-7, is GAGVSQTPSNKVTEKGKYVELRCDPISGHTALYWYRQSLGQGPEFLIYFQGTGAADDSGLPNDRFFAVRPEGSVSTLKIQRTERGDSAVYLCASSQDRLDKYFGPGTRLTVT.

This clone appeared a few times. The gene calls are TRBV29-1 and TRBJ1-2; TRBD1 aligns across 9 bases. Losses at the gene ends were 5 bases for V and 4 bases for J; bases not matched to a gene: 8. Germline V gives CDR1 SQVTM, CDR2 ANQGSEA. The CDR3 sequence is 14 residues long. This CDR3 reads CSVLQGARFYGYTF. In DNA, the CDR3 is TGCAGCGTTTTACAGGGGGCGCGTTTCTATGGCTACACCTTC.

This clone turned up a few times. The gene calls are TRBV18 and TRBJ2-5, with TRBD1 identical over 7 bases. Germline V gives CDR1 KGHSH, CDR2 LQKENI. This CDR3 is built from 15 residues. J was trimmed by 4 bases and V by 0 bases; bases with no gene match: 5. This CDR3 is CASSPPGTARETQYF. CDR3 nucleotides: TGTGCCAGCTCACCACCGGGGACAGCAAGAGAGACCCAGTACTTC.

The CDR3 loop reads CASSPHRRRNEKLFF. CDR3 bases: TGTGCCAGCAGTCCCCACAGGAGAAGGAATGAAAAACTGTTTTTT. This chain uses TRBV28 with TRBJ1-4; maybe TRBD1 (5 bases). Germline CDR1 is MDHEN and CDR2 is SYDVKM. This CDR3 comprises 15 residues. V lost 5 bases and J lost 5, with 15 bases in between.

The V and J genes are TRBV6-1 and TRBJ2-7; 9 bases match TRBD1. With V trimmed by 2 bases and J by 6 bases, 5 bases remained unmatched. Germline CDR1 reads MNHNS; CDR2 reads SASEGT. The CDR3 is made up of 14 amino acids. The CDR3 sequence is CASSESWTGVEQYF. As DNA, the CDR3 is TGTGCCAGCAGTGAATCTTGGACAGGGGTCGAGCAGTACTTC.

This chain joins TRBV6-5 and TRBJ1-4, with 7 nucleotides matching TRBD1. The CDR3 spans 12 residues. V lost 6 bases, J lost 8 bases, and 3 bases stayed unmatched. Per the germline V gene, CDR1 is MNHEY and CDR2 is SVGAGI. This chain's CDR3 is CASSWDREKLFF. The CDR3, as DNA: TGTGCCAGCAGCTGGGACAGAGAAAAACTGTTTTTT.

The CDR3 DNA is TGTGCCAGCAGCTCATCCAAAGGACTGTCCTATGGCTACACCTTC. It translates to CASSSSKGLSYGYTF. The chain has TRBV28 and TRBJ1-2, with no clear D. The ends were cut back, 6 bases at V and 4 bases at J, with 18 bases in the middle. The CDR3 runs to 15 residues. CDR1 and CDR2 (germline): MDHEN, SYDVKM.

This clone has more than one count but fewer than ten. The chain is built from TRBV4-3 and TRBJ1-1; 7 positions agree with TRBD1. Germline trimming cut 2 bases from V and 1 base from J; bases unmatched to any gene: 7. Looked up from germline, CDR1 is LGHNA and CDR2 is YSLEER. This CDR3 has 16 residues. The CDR3 region has the DNA TGCGCCAGCAGCCAAATTGTGGCAGGGGGGAACACTGAAGCTTTCTTT. It specifies CASSQIVAGGNTEAFF.

J is TRBJ2-2 and V is TRBV30; 9 bases are shared with TRBD2. Germline loops: CDR1 GTSNPN, CDR2 SVGIG (reference sequence). The CDR3 extends over 15 amino acids. V lost 5 bases, J lost 1 base, and 5 bases stayed unmatched. CDR3 in DNA: TGTGCCTGGGGGGGACTAGCTAAGAACACCGGGGAGCTGTTTTTT. As protein: CAWGGLAKNTGELFF.

The rearrangement joins TRBV19 to TRBJ1-2; the match to TRBD1 covers 12 bases. CDR1 and CDR2 (germline): LNHDA, SQIVND (reference sequence). J lost 2 bases, V lost 4 bases, and 5 bases had no gene match. The CDR3 sequence is 16 residues long. CDR3 amino acids: CASSTRDRGHNYGYTF. CDR3 DNA: TGTGCCAGTAGTACCAGGGACAGGGGGCACAACTATGGCTACACCTTC.